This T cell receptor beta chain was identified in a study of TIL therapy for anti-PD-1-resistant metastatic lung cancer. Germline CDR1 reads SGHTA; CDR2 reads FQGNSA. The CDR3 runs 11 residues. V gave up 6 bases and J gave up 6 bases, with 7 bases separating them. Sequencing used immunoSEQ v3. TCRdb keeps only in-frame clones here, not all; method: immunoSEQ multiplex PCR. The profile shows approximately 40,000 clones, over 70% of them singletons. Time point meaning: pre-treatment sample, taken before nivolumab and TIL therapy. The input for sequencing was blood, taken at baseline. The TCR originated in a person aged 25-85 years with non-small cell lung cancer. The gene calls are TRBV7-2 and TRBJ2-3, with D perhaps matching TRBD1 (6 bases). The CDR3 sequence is CASSQGDTQYF. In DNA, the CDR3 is TGTGCCAGCAGTCAGGGGGATACGCAGTATTTT.